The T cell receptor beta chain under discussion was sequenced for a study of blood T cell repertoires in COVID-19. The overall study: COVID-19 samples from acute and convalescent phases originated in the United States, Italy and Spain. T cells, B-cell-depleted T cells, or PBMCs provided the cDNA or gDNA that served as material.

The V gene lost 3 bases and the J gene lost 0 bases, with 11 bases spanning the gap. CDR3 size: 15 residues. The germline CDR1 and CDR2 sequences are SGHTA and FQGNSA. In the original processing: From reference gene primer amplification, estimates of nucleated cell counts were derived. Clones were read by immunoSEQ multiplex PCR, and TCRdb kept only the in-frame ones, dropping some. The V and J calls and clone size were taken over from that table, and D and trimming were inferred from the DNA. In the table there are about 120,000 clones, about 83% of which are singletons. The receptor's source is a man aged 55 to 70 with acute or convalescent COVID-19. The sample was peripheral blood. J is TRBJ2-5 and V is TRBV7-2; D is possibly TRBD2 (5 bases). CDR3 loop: CASSFDRLYQETQYF. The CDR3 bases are TGTGCCAGCAGCTTTGATCGACTATACCAAGAGACCCAGTACTTC.